This T cell receptor beta chain derives from a study of T cell responses to AZD1222 COVID-19 vaccine. Study-level findings and limits: Donors in the cohort were predominantly white British and more often female, and clonal diversity was possibly underestimated. Repertoires in all cases were sampled only once the peak T cell response had passed.

Method: immunoSEQ multiplex PCR; TCRdb's copy keeps in-frame clones and lacks some. The repertoire consists of around 100,000 clones, with 80% to 90% occurring once and the leading ten covering roughly 6%. V lost 4 bases, J lost 6 bases, and 18 bases lay in between. Germline V gene lookup returns CDR1 LNHNV and CDR2 YYDKDF (reference sequence). The CDR3 runs to 16 residues. On this clone itself: Its matching antigen is unknown.

This specimen was peripheral blood, taken on day 0 of AZD1222 vaccination. The chain carries TRBV15 and TRBJ2-2; D tentatively fits TRBD1 or TRBD2 (5 bases each). The clonotype was recovered from an adult in good health. CDR3 nucleotides: TGTGCCACCAGCAAACCAGACCGGGGCTCTTCCGGGGAGCTGTTTTTT. As protein: CATSKPDRGSSGELFF.